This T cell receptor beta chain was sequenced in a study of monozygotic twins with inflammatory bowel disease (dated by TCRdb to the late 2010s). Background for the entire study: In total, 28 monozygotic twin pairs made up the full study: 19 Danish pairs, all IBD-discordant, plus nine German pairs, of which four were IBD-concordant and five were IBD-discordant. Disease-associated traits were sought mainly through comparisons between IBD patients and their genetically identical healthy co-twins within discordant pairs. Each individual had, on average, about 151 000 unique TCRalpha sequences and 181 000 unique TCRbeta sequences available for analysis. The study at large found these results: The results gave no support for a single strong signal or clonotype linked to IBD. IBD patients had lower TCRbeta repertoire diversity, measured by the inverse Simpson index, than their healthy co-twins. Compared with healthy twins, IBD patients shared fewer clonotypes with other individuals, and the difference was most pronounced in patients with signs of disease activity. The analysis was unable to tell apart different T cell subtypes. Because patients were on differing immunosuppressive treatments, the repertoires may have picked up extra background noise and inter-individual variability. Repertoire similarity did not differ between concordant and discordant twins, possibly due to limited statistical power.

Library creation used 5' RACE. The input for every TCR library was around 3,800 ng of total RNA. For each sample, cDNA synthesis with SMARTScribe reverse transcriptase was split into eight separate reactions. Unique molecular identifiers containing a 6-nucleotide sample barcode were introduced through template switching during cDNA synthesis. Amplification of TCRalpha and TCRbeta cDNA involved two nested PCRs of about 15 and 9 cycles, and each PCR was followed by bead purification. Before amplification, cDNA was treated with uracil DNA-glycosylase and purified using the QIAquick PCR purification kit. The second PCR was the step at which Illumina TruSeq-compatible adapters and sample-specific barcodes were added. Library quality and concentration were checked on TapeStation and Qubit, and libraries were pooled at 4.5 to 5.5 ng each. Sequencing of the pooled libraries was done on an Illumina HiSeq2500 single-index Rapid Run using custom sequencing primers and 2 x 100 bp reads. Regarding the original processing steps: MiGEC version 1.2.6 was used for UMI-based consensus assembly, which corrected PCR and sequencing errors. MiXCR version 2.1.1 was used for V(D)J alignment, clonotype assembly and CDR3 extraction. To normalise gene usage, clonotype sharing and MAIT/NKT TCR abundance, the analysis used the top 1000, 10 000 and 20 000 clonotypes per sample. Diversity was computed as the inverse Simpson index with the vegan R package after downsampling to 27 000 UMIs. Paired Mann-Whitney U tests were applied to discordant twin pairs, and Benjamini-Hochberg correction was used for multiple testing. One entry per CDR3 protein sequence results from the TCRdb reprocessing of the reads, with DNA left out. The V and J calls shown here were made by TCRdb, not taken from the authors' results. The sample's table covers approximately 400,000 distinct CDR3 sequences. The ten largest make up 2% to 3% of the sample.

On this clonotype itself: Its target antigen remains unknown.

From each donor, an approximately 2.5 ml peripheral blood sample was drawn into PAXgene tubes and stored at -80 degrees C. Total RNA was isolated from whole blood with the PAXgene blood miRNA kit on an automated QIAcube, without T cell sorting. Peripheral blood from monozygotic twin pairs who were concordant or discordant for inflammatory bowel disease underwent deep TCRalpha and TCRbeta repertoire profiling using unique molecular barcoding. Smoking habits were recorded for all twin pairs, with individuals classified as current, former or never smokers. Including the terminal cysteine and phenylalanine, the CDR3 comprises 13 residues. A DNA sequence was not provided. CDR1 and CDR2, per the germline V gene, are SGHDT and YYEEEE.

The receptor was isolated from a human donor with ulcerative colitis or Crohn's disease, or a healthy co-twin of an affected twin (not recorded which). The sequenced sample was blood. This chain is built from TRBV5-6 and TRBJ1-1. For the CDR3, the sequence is CASSLTLGTEAFF. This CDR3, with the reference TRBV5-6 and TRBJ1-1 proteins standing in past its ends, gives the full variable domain DAGVTQSPTHLIKTRGQQVTLRCSPKSGHDTVSWYQQALGQGPQFIFQYYEEEERQRGNFPDRFSGHQFPNYSSELNVNALLLGDSALYLCASSLTLGTEAFFGQGTRLTVV.